This entry is about one TCR beta chain. This sample stems from a study of blood T cell repertoires in COVID-19. For the study at large: Samples representing acute and convalescent COVID-19 were sourced from the United States, Italy and Spain.

The ends were cut back, 6 bases at V and 5 bases at J, with 11 bases in the middle. Germline CDR1 LNHDA, CDR2 SQIVND (reference sequence). This CDR3 is built from 13 residues. Per the study methods: Nucleated cell number was recorded as an estimate derived from reference gene primer amplification. Only in-frame clones appear in the TCRdb table, and some are missing; sequencing was by immunoSEQ multiplex PCR. V and J calls and clone size are copied from that table; D and trimming were computed from the DNA. Found here are 55,000 to 65,000 clones, about 91% of them singletons; the top ten hold 4% to 5.5%.

Sequencing input: peripheral blood. This chain connects TRBV19 to TRBJ1-5; D uncertain. This receptor was taken from a man in his sixties with acute or convalescent COVID-19. CDR3 nucleotide sequence: TGTGCCAGTAGCAACAGCCCTTATCAGCCCCAGCATTTT. It codes for CASSNSPYQPQHF.